This T cell receptor beta chain came from a study of CD8 T cells in Susac syndrome. RNA amounts of roughly 0.5 to 1 ug underwent reverse transcription with random hexamers. TCR beta CDR3 was amplified by immunoSEQ covering 54 Vbeta and 13 Jbeta. TCRdb passed the immunoSEQ multiplex PCR reads through MiXCR, listing each CDR3 protein once. The table has about 210,000 distinct CDR3 sequences, 90% to 95% seen once. The receptor was isolated from a human donor in good health. The material sequenced was CD4+ T cells from PBMCs.

CDR3 sequence (DNA): TGTGCCAGCAGCCGGAGGCAGGCAGATACGCAGTATTTT. It translates to CASSRRQADTQYF. The rearrangement joins TRBV3-1 to TRBJ2-3, with D possibly being TRBD2 (5 bases). In germline, CDR1 is LGHDT, CDR2 YNNKEL (reference sequence). The CDR3 is made up of 13 amino acids. V was pared by 4 bases and J by 4 bases, with 9 bases between.